Shown below are 22 T cell receptor beta chains from a single sample sequenced in a study of T cell repertoires in cytomegalovirus infection. TCRdb itself ran the reads through MiXCR, one entry per CDR3 protein. The data contain about 310,000 distinct CDR3 sequences, around a sixth of them singletons. What was sequenced was PBMCs. The receptors here all came from a human donor in good health (CMV status not recorded). Some clones in this sample may be carry-over from other donors' samples.

There are a few counts of this clonotype. This rearrangement joins TRBV5-4 to TRBJ2-5, with a tentative D call TRBD1 (6 bases). This CDR3 region has 15 residues. V was shortened by 4 bases and J by 5 bases, with 18 bases between the two germline ends. Germline V CDR1 and CDR2: SGHNT, YYREEE (reference sequence). CDR3 in DNA: TGTGCCAGCAGCCCGGTGGAGCCCCAGGGGGAGACCCAGTACTTC. Residues: CASSPVEPQGETQYF. The whole variable domain, remainder taken from reference TRBV5-4 and TRBJ2-5, is ETGVTQSPTHLIKTRGQQVTLRCSSQSGHNTVSWYQQALGQGPQFIFQYYREEENGRGNFPPRFSGLQFPNYSSELNVNALELDDSALYLCASSPVEPQGETQYFGPGTRLLVL.

The chain links TRBV12-3 or TRBV12-4 to TRBJ2-6; D possibly corresponds to TRBD2 (6 bases). Trimming removed 3 bases at V and 5 bases at J, with 11 bases between. This CDR3 is 15 amino acids long. CDR3 protein: CASSFSTSRANVLTF. The CDR3 nucleotides read TGTGCCAGCAGTTTTTCTACTAGCCGGGCCAACGTCCTGACTTTC.

The V call is TRBV5-6, the J call TRBJ2-7; D is unresolved. CDR1 and CDR2 (germline): SGHDT, YYEEEE. The CDR3 consists of 14 residues. Trimming shortened V by 0 bases and J by 3 bases, and 10 bases separated the two germline ends. As DNA, the CDR3 is TGTGCCAGCAGCTTGGGCGTCTTGAACTACGAGCAGTACTTC. This gives the protein CASSLGVLNYEQYF.

CDR3 protein: CSARMGVGGTDTQYF. CDR3 DNA: TGCAGTGCTAGAATGGGCGTGGGGGGCACAGATACGCAGTATTTT. The chain recombines TRBV20-1 with TRBJ2-3; either TRBD1 or TRBD2 may fit D (5 bases each). The CDR3 contains 15 residues. In germline, CDR1 is DFQATT, CDR2 SNEGSKA (reference sequence). V dropped 2 bases and J dropped 1 base, with 13 bases sitting between them.

This clonotype was picked up a small number of times. The chain carries TRBV20-1 and TRBJ2-7; no firm D call. CDR1 and CDR2 (germline): DFQATT, SNEGSKA (reference sequence). CDR3 length equals 14 residues. Trimming stripped 1 base from V and 4 bases from J, with 14 bases between. CDR3 amino acids: CSARVGTSAYEQYF. The DNA for the CDR3 is TGCAGTGCTAGAGTGGGTACGAGCGCGTACGAGCAGTACTTC.

This clonotype was counted at least ten times. This CDR3 reads CSVDRGIHGYTF. CDR3 in DNA: TGCAGTGTGGACAGGGGGATCCATGGCTACACCTTC. This chain connects TRBV29-1 to TRBJ1-2; TRBD1 matches 10 bases. This CDR3 contains 12 residues. Per the germline V gene, CDR1 is SQVTM and CDR2 is ANQGSEA.

The chain is built from TRBV5-4 and TRBJ1-1; no definite D call. V was pared by 2 bases and J by 1 base, with 15 bases between. Germline V lookup: CDR1 SGHNT, CDR2 YYREEE (reference sequence). The CDR3 consists of 16 residues. The CDR3: CASSFASVISNTEAFF. The CDR3 coding sequence is TGTGCCAGCAGCTTCGCTTCGGTCATCTCGAACACTGAAGCTTTCTTT.

The chain couples TRBV5-1 to TRBJ2-3; the D is unclear. Germline assignment: CDR1 SGHRS and CDR2 YFSETQ. V gave up 0 bases and J gave up 6 bases, with 11 bases separating them. This CDR3 contains 14 residues. The CDR3 DNA reads as TGCGCCAGCAGCTTGGCCGTCCACCGGGATACGCAGTATTTT. Its translation: CASSLAVHRDTQYF.

To note about this clonotype: This clone may be a read error of a much larger clone one base away. The chain is built from TRBV7-9 and TRBJ1-1, with D hard to call. This CDR3 has 13 residues. Trimming stripped 6 bases from V and 2 bases from J, with 10 bases between. The V gene's germline CDR1 is SEHNR and CDR2 FQNEAQ (reference sequence). The CDR3 sequence is CASRSGHNTEAFF. CDR3 DNA: TGTGCCAGCAGGAGCGGCCATAACACTGAAGCTTTCTTT. The full variable domain, its missing parts supplied by reference TRBV7-9 and TRBJ1-1, is DTGVSQNPRHKITKRGQNVTFRCDPISEHNRLYWYRQTLGQGPEFLTYFQNEAQLEKSRLLSDRFSAERPKGSFSTLEIQRTEQGDSAMYLCASRSGHNTEAFFGQGTRLTVV.

This clonotype was seen only a few times. This chain joins TRBV29-1 and TRBJ2-5; TRBD1 might be the D (5 bases). CDR1 SQVTM and CDR2 ANQGSEA come from the germline V gene. V lost 6 bases to trimming and J lost 1 base, with 9 bases between them. The CDR3 is 12 amino acids. CDR3 sequence: CSVMDTQETQYF. CDR3 coding DNA: TGCAGCGTAATGGACACCCAAGAGACCCAGTACTTC.

This clonotype was observed at least ten times. The rearrangement uses TRBV19 and TRBJ2-1; a weak D match, TRBD1 (6 bases). The germline V gene encodes CDR1 LNHDA and CDR2 SQIVND (reference sequence). Trimming cost V 10 bases and J 0 bases, with 25 bases left between them. The CDR3 runs to 18 residues. The CDR3 here is CATTSRDIGYSSYNEQFF. The DNA for the CDR3 is TGTGCCACCACAAGTCGGGACATTGGATATAGCTCCTACAATGAGCAGTTCTTC.

The chain joins TRBV5-5 to TRBJ2-3, with unresolved D. The CDR3 is made up of 16 amino acids. The germline V and J ends were trimmed by 0 bases and 4 bases, with 15 bases remaining between them. In germline, CDR1 is SGHKS, CDR2 YYEKEE (reference sequence). Here the CDR3 reads CASSLVAEPRSDTQYF. DNA of the CDR3: TGTGCCAGCAGCTTGGTCGCGGAACCGAGGTCAGATACGCAGTATTTT.

This clonotype was detected many times. The chain employs TRBV7-9 and TRBJ1-6; 9 bases are a match to TRBD1. This CDR3 comprises 16 residues. The junction had 5 bases not matched to a gene; V was cut back by 1 base and J by 7 bases. The germline V gene has CDR1 SEHNR and CDR2 FQNEAQ (reference sequence). DNA of the CDR3: TGTGCCAGCAGCTTAGGGACAGGGGCTGGGAATTCACCCCTCCACTTT. This sequence encodes CASSLGTGAGNSPLHF.

This clonotype was counted at least ten times. CDR3 in DNA: TGTGCCAGCAGTTTAAGGGGAATATATAGCAATCAGCCCCAGCATTTT. Encoded protein: CASSLRGIYSNQPQHF. This chain joins TRBV27 and TRBJ1-5; D is perhaps TRBD1 (5 bases). The V gene's germline CDR1 is MNHEY and CDR2 SMNVEV (reference sequence). This CDR3 region has 16 residues. V lost 2 bases and J lost 0, with 11 bases in between.

There are many counts of this clonotype. The chain carries TRBV12-3 or TRBV12-4 and TRBJ1-2; possibly TRBD1 for D (5 bases). Trimming took off 6 bases at V and 7 bases at J, with 12 bases between the two ends. CDR3 length: 12 amino acids. DNA for the CDR3: TGTGCCAGCAGCAGGAGGGGTGGTGGCTACACCTTC. Translation: CASSRRGGGYTF.

This clonotype has ten or more counts. The CDR3 DNA reads TGTGCCAGCAGCGGAGTTGACAGTAACTATGGCTACACCTTC. Protein sequence: CASSGVDSNYGYTF. This rearrangement joins TRBV7-2 to TRBJ1-2, with a tentative D call TRBD1 (5 bases). The germline gives CDR1 SGHTA, CDR2 FQGNSA. V dropped 5 bases and J dropped 1 base, with 11 bases sitting between them. The CDR3 covers 14 residues.

The gene calls are TRBV5-5 and TRBJ2-3, with D possibly called TRBD1 or TRBD2 (7 bases each). CDR1 SGHKS and CDR2 YYEKEE come from the germline V gene (reference sequence). The V end lost 4 bases, the J end lost 2 bases, and 23 bases lay between the germline ends. This CDR3 region has 18 residues. The CDR3: CASSPDRARGPNTDTQYF. As DNA, the CDR3 is TGTGCCAGCAGCCCCGACAGGGCGCGGGGGCCCAACACAGATACGCAGTATTTT.

This clonotype came up many times. The chain joins TRBV12-3 or TRBV12-4 to TRBJ2-3; D perhaps matches TRBD1 (6 bases). V lost 5 bases, J lost 2 bases, and 14 bases lay in between. CDR3 size: 15 residues. CDR3 protein: CASSDTDRTTDTQYF. As DNA, the CDR3 is TGTGCCAGCAGTGATACGGACAGAACCACAGATACGCAGTATTTT.

This rearrangement joins TRBV18 to TRBJ2-7, with 8 bases lining up with TRBD2. V lost 6 bases and J lost 2; bases outside the gene matches: 9. From germline, CDR1 is KGHSH and CDR2 LQKENI. There are 15 residues in the CDR3. CDR3 residues: CASSGGGTSPYEQYF. Written as DNA, the CDR3 is TGTGCCAGCTCGGGCGGGGGGACAAGCCCCTACGAGCAGTACTTC.

J is TRBJ1-2 and V is TRBV28; a possible D gene is TRBD1 (5 bases). Germline V lookup: CDR1 MDHEN, CDR2 SYDVKM. Trimming pared 4 bases from V and 6 bases from J, leaving 24 bases between. The length of the CDR3 is 17 residues. CDR3 in amino acids: CASSSPTYGGGFNGYTF. In DNA, the CDR3 is TGTGCCAGCAGTTCCCCCACCTATGGCGGGGGGTTCAATGGCTACACCTTC.

This chain connects TRBV13 to TRBJ2-3, with D possibly TRBD2 on 5 matching bases. Deletions cut 5 bases from V and 9 bases from J, with 15 bases between. Germline V gene data show CDR1 as PRHDT and CDR2 as FYEKMQ (reference sequence). The CDR3 runs to 13 residues. The chain's CDR3 is CASSILVSRTQYF. The CDR3 DNA follows: TGTGCCAGCAGCATACTAGTTTCGCGGACGCAGTATTTT. The full variable domain, in which reference TRBV13 and TRBJ2-3 provide the parts outside the CDR3, is AAGVIQSPRHLIKEKRETATLKCYPIPRHDTVYWYQQGPGQDPQFLISFYEKMQSDKGSIPDRFSAQQFSDYHSELNMSSLELGDSALYFCASSILVSRTQYFGPGTRLTVL.

The CDR3 is CATSREPRVSTGELFF. The CDR3, as DNA: TGTGCCACCAGCAGAGAACCGAGAGTGTCCACCGGGGAGCTGTTTTTT. The chain recombines TRBV15 with TRBJ2-2; D not certain. CDR1 and CDR2 (germline): LNHNV, YYDKDF (reference sequence). Trimming pared 0 bases from V and 4 bases from J, leaving 12 bases between. The CDR3 covers 16 residues.